This T cell receptor (beta chain) stems from a study of Graves' ophthalmopathy and Graves' hyperthyroidism. Whole-study findings and limits: Blood also held most thyroid clonotypes expanded above 0.001 frequency. A 13-signature model separated ophthalmopathy from stable hyperthyroidism, just over 85% sensitivity, around 81% specificity.

This clonotype was seen at least ten times. Its antigen is as yet unknown. The sequenced template was RNA, covering the TCR beta CDR3 region. Second-round multiplex PCR followed a first-round RT-PCR using HTBI primers. TCRdb re-derived calls from the multiplex PCR reads in MiXCR, one entry per CDR3 protein. The sample consists of some 400,000 distinct CDR3 sequences, about 16% of them appearing once. This CDR3 comprises 16 residues. V was pared by 5 bases and J by 2 bases, with 11 bases of the junction left unmatched. Germline-derived CDR1 and CDR2 are LNHDA and SQIVND (reference sequence). This chain joins TRBV19 and TRBJ1-2, with TRBD1 matching 7 bases. The clonotype originates from a woman aged 18-29 years with Graves' ophthalmopathy. Material for sequencing was peripheral blood. CDR3 in DNA: TGTGCCAGTAGTCGACAGGGTTGGGGGGGAAACTATGGCTACACCTTC. It encodes CASSRQGWGGNYGYTF. Filled out from reference TRBV19 and TRBJ1-2, the complete variable domain reads DGGITQSPKYLFRKEGQNVTLSCEQNLNHDAMYWYRQDPGQGLRLIYYSQIVNDFQKGDIAEGYSVSREKKESFPLTVTSAQKNPTAFYLCASSRQGWGGNYGYTFGSGTRLTVV.